The 26 T cell receptor beta chains given below trace back to one sample, sequenced in a study of beta chain features in type 1 diabetes. The study, taken as a whole, reports: Type 1 diabetes patients showed a moderate but significant shortening of TCRB CDR3s in all four CD4+ subsets.

As every portion of the isolated RNA was reverse transcribed, the sequencing read expressed TCRB transcripts. Here immunoSEQ multiplex PCR was the method, and the copy in TCRdb shows in-frame clones only, minus some. In the table there are about 160,000 clones, about 8.1% of which are singletons. These receptors lack a known antigen. The specimen was central memory CD4+ T cells from blood. These TCRs come from a woman aged 18-29 years with type 1 diabetes.

V gene TRBV4-1 combines with J gene TRBJ1-6; D is ambiguous. Between the trimmed V and J ends, which lost 0 bases and 6 bases, there was a span of 3 bases. The CDR3 runs to 13 residues. CDR1 and CDR2 (germline): MGHRA, YSYEKL. CDR3 residues: CASSQESNSPLHF. CDR3 in DNA: TGCGCCAGCAGCCAAGAGAGTAATTCACCCCTCCACTTT.

V and J are TRBV28 and TRBJ2-6; D might be TRBD1 (5 bases). The CDR3 has 15 amino acids. The germline V gene encodes CDR1 MDHEN and CDR2 SYDVKM. With 5 bases removed from V and 4 bases from J, the gap between germline ends came to 12 bases. The CDR3 region is CASSQGAPGANVLTF. The CDR3 region has the DNA TGTGCCAGCAGTCAAGGGGCCCCCGGGGCCAACGTCCTGACTTTC. Full variable domain (outside the CDR3, taken from reference TRBV28 and TRBJ2-6): DVKVTQSSRYLVKRTGEKVFLECVQDMDHENMFWYRQDPGLGLRLIYFSYDVKMKEKGDIPEGYSVSREKKERFSLILESASTNQTSMYLCASSQGAPGANVLTFGAGSRLTVL.

Many counts were recorded for this clone. The chain recombines TRBV29-1 with TRBJ2-1; 10 positions agree with TRBD2. V was clipped by 8 bases and J by 4 bases; unmatched bases: 5. This CDR3 is 13 amino acids long. From germline, CDR1 is SQVTM and CDR2 ANQGSEA. CDR3 nucleotide sequence: TGCAGCTTCGGGACTAGCGTATACAATGAGCAGTTCTTC. The encoded protein is CSFGTSVYNEQFF.

This clone was picked up many times. The rearrangement uses TRBV30 and TRBJ2-1; D remains unclear. Trimming cost V 8 bases and J 10 bases, with 15 bases left between them. The CDR3 is 11 residues long. Germline V lookup: CDR1 GTSNPN, CDR2 SVGIG (reference sequence). CDR3 DNA: TGTGCCGGCAGACTGGGTTTGGAGCAGTTCTTC. This encodes CAGRLGLEQFF.

The rearrangement joins TRBV11-3 to TRBJ2-7, with a tentative D call TRBD2 (5 bases). Per germline, CDR1 SGHNT and CDR2 YENEEA. The V gene lost 1 base and the J gene lost 6 bases, with 7 bases spanning the gap. The CDR3 consists of 12 residues. The CDR3 spells CASSLVRGEQYF. The CDR3 DNA reads TGTGCCAGCAGCTTAGTTCGGGGCGAGCAGTACTTC. The variable domain in full, with the rest retrieved from reference TRBV11-3 and TRBJ2-7, is EAGVVQSPRYKIIEKKQPVAFWCNPISGHNTLYWYLQNLGQGPELLIRYENEEAVDDSQLPKDRFSAERLKGVDSTLKIQPAELGDSAVYLCASSLVRGEQYFGPGTRLTVT.

This clone has only a few counts. The V and J genes are TRBV27 and TRBJ1-2; TRBD1 matches 7 bases. Per the germline V gene, CDR1 is MNHEY and CDR2 is SMNVEV (reference sequence). The CDR3 has 14 residues. V trimming: 5 bases; J trimming: 4 bases; junction bases outside the gene matches: 7. In DNA, the CDR3 is TGTGCCAGCAGTGTCGACAGGGATGGCTATGGCTACACCTTC. Translating it yields CASSVDRDGYGYTF.

The CDR3 bases are TGCAGCGTTGACCACCCAGGTTCGAACTATGGCTACACCTTC. Its translation is CSVDHPGSNYGYTF. The rearrangement joins TRBV29-1 to TRBJ1-2; D not resolved. The CDR3 has 14 amino acids. The V and J ends lost 3 bases and 2 bases respectively, with 13 bases between them. In germline, CDR1 is SQVTM, CDR2 ANQGSEA.

As to this clone: Other DNA sequences in this sample translate to the same CDR3. The V call is TRBV5-1, the J call TRBJ2-1; 9 nucleotides align to TRBD2. Germline V gene lookup returns CDR1 SGHRS and CDR2 YFSETQ. The CDR3 is made up of 14 amino acids. The ends lost 2 bases at V and 5 bases at J; junction bases unmatched: 2. CDR3 protein: CASSFSGGNNEQFF. The CDR3 region has the DNA TGCGCCAGCAGCTTTAGCGGGGGCAACAATGAGCAGTTCTTC.

The rearrangement uses TRBV2 and TRBJ1-6; D might be TRBD1 (6 bases). Germline CDR1 reads SNHLY; CDR2 reads FYNNEI. Trimming took off 6 bases at V and 5 bases at J, with 17 bases between the two ends. This CDR3 comprises 16 residues. The CDR3 sequence is CASSDRGALDNSPLHF. The CDR3 nucleotides are TGTGCCAGCAGCGACCGGGGGGCGCTGGATAATTCACCCCTCCACTTT. The entire variable domain, with the rest obtained from reference TRBV2 and TRBJ1-6, is as follows: EPEVTQTPSHQVTQMGQEVILRCVPISNHLYFYWYRQILGQKVEFLVSFYNNEISEKSEIFDDQFSVERPDGSNFTLKIRSTKLEDSAMYFCASSDRGALDNSPLHFGNGTRLTVT.

The chain has TRBV30 and TRBJ1-3; D perhaps matches TRBD1 (6 bases). This CDR3 has 13 amino acids. Trimming took 3 bases from V and 4 from J, leaving 10 bases between them. Germline V lookup: CDR1 GTSNPN, CDR2 SVGIG (reference sequence). CDR3 sequence (DNA): TGTGCCTGGAGCACTACAGGGGGAAACACCATATATTTT. Protein sequence: CAWSTTGGNTIYF.

The chain combines TRBV5-1 with TRBJ2-2; D gene uncertain. Looked up from germline, CDR1 is SGHRS and CDR2 is YFSETQ. The CDR3 sequence is 14 residues long. The V end lost 1 base, the J end lost 11 bases, and 15 bases lay between the germline ends. The CDR3 is CASSLFSGPPELFF. For the CDR3, the DNA is TGCGCCAGCAGCTTGTTTTCTGGGCCGCCTGAGCTGTTTTTT.

This sequence joins TRBV7-9 and TRBJ2-3; D gene unclear. The CDR3 runs to 13 residues. Germline V gene lookup returns CDR1 SEHNR and CDR2 FQNEAQ (reference sequence). Trimming stripped 1 base from V and 4 bases from J, with 6 bases between. The CDR3 nucleotides are TGTGCCAGCAGCTTAGTGGTAGCAGATACGCAGTATTTT. It encodes CASSLVVADTQYF.

This clone turned up a few times. Other DNA sequences within the sample encode an identical CDR3. This sequence joins TRBV7-8 and TRBJ2-2; a weak D match, TRBD2 (6 bases). V lost 2 bases and J lost 1, with 11 bases in between. In germline, CDR1 is SGHVS, CDR2 FQNEAQ. The CDR3 runs 16 residues. The CDR3 protein is CASSLRGLVNTGELFF. The CDR3 coding sequence is TGTGCCAGCAGCTTACGGGGACTTGTGAACACCGGGGAGCTGTTTTTT.

This rearrangement joins TRBV28 to TRBJ2-7; 7 nucleotides match TRBD1. The J segment lost 12 bases and the V segment lost 7 bases, leaving 18 bases of the junction unmatched. Germline CDR1 and CDR2: MDHEN and SYDVKM. The CDR3 runs 14 residues. The CDR3 reads CASTPGQSPLRVYF. The CDR3 region has the DNA TGTGCCAGCACCCCGGGACAGTCTCCCCTCAGGGTGTACTTC.

The rearrangement links TRBV5-4 to TRBJ2-3, with 10 bases identical to TRBD2. The germline V gene encodes CDR1 SGHNT and CDR2 YYREEE (reference sequence). With V trimmed by 4 bases and J by 3 bases, 5 bases remained unmatched. The CDR3 contains 15 residues. This CDR3 is CASSSTSGTTDTQYF. The CDR3 nucleotides read TGTGCCAGCAGCAGTACTAGCGGGACTACAGATACGCAGTATTTT.

This clone was seen only a few times. This chain links TRBV30 with TRBJ2-7, with 9 bases that match TRBD2. This CDR3 has 14 amino acids. Trimming removed 2 bases from V and 6 bases from J; junction bases left unmatched: 8. The germline gives CDR1 GTSNPN, CDR2 SVGIG (reference sequence). The CDR3 DNA reads as TGTGCCTGGAGTCGAACCGCGGGAGGGTTCGAGCAGTACTTC. Translation: CAWSRTAGGFEQYF.

The rearrangement links TRBV19 to TRBJ2-7; TRBD2 is a possible D gene (5 bases). Trimming pared 8 bases from V and 2 bases from J, leaving 16 bases between. CDR3 length: 14 amino acids. Germline CDR1 and CDR2: LNHDA and SQIVND (reference sequence). CDR3 protein: CASAHSDLPYEQYF. The CDR3 DNA reads as TGTGCCAGTGCCCACTCGGACTTACCCTACGAGCAGTACTTC. Complete variable domain (other parts from reference TRBV19 and TRBJ2-7): DGGITQSPKYLFRKEGQNVTLSCEQNLNHDAMYWYRQDPGQGLRLIYYSQIVNDFQKGDIAEGYSVSREKKESFPLTVTSAQKNPTAFYLCASAHSDLPYEQYFGPGTRLTVT.

This sequence joins TRBV27 and TRBJ2-4; possible D gene TRBD2, 6 bases. V lost 6 bases to trimming and J lost 3 bases, with 18 bases between them. There are 16 residues in the CDR3. CDR1 and CDR2 (germline): MNHEY, SMNVEV (reference sequence). CDR3: CASSDVTGAGKNIQYF. The CDR3 bases are TGTGCCAGCAGCGACGTAACGGGAGCCGGCAAAAACATTCAGTACTTC.

CDR3 bases: TGTGCCAGCAGTACCCAGGGGTACACTGAAGCTTTCTTT. It encodes CASSTQGYTEAFF. The V and J genes are TRBV7-2 and TRBJ1-1, with a tentative D call TRBD1 (6 bases). Trimming cost V 6 bases and J 3 bases, with 11 bases left between them. The CDR3 totals 13 residues. Germline lookup yields CDR1 SGHTA and CDR2 FQGNSA.

This clone was recorded a few times. This rearrangement joins TRBV11-3 to TRBJ2-3; 13 bases agree with TRBD2. Looked up from germline, CDR1 is SGHNT and CDR2 is YENEEA. Unmatched junction bases numbered 4, after V lost 5 bases and J lost 2 bases. This CDR3 comprises 16 residues. The CDR3 DNA reads TGTGCCAGCAGCCTCGGGACTAGCGGGGCCACAGATACGCAGTATTTT. It yields the protein CASSLGTSGATDTQYF.

This clone turned up a few times. This sequence joins TRBV5-1 and TRBJ2-7; tentatively, D is TRBD1 (6 bases). V shed 5 bases and J shed 2 bases, with 17 bases lying between them. CDR3 length: 15 residues. Germline-derived CDR1 and CDR2 are SGHRS and YFSETQ. In DNA form, the CDR3 reads TGCGCCAGCAGTCGGATGGGGGCGGAAACCTACGAGCAGTACTTC. Its protein product is CASSRMGAETYEQYF.

On this clone itself: The same CDR3 can be traced to other DNA sequences in this sample. The J gene is TRBJ2-1, the V gene TRBV5-1, with TRBD1 identical over 8 bases. J gave up 1 base and V 5 bases, and 5 bases lay outside the gene matches. The CDR3 loop spans 15 amino acids. The germline V gene has CDR1 SGHRS and CDR2 YFSETQ. The CDR3 DNA is TGCGCCAGCAGTCCCACAGGGGGGTCCTACAATGAGCAGTTCTTC. Encoded protein: CASSPTGGSYNEQFF.

As concerns this clone: The junction differs from germline at one of its ends, possibly a read error. This chain links TRBV2 with TRBJ2-7, with TRBD1 matching 10 bases. This CDR3 spans 14 amino acids. CDR1 SNHLY and CDR2 FYNNEI come from the germline V gene. CDR3 sequence: CASGETGGSGEQYF. As DNA, the CDR3 is TGTGCCAGCGGTGAGACAGGGGGCTCAGGGGAGCAGTACTTC.

The CDR3, as DNA: TGTGCCAGCAGCTTCCGATTAGGGACTAGCGGGGTTCCAGAGACCCAGTACTTC. Translating gives CASSFRLGTSGVPETQYF. The V and J genes are TRBV7-2 and TRBJ2-5; 13 nucleotides line up with TRBD2. J lost 4 bases, V lost 3 bases, and 11 bases had no gene match. The CDR3 has 18 residues. CDR1 and CDR2 (germline): SGHTA, FQGNSA.

The sample holds a few counts of this clone. The gene calls are TRBV6-7 and TRBJ2-7; 14 bases map to TRBD2. TRBV6-7 is an open reading frame whose function is uncertain. The CDR3 has 18 amino acids. The ends lost 6 bases at V and 1 base at J; junction bases unmatched: 11. The CDR3 sequence: CASRSGLAGAAFSYEQYF. CDR3 sequence (DNA): TGTGCCAGCAGATCGGGACTAGCGGGAGCGGCATTTTCCTACGAGCAGTACTTC.

The gene calls are TRBV7-2 and TRBJ1-2; no firm D call. Germline CDR1 is SGHTA and CDR2 is FQGNSA. With 3 bases removed from V and 4 bases from J, the gap between germline ends came to 12 bases. There are 14 residues in the CDR3. CDR3 sequence (DNA): TGTGCCAGCAGCTTGTACAGAGAACTCTATGGCTACACCTTC. Amino acid sequence: CASSLYRELYGYTF.